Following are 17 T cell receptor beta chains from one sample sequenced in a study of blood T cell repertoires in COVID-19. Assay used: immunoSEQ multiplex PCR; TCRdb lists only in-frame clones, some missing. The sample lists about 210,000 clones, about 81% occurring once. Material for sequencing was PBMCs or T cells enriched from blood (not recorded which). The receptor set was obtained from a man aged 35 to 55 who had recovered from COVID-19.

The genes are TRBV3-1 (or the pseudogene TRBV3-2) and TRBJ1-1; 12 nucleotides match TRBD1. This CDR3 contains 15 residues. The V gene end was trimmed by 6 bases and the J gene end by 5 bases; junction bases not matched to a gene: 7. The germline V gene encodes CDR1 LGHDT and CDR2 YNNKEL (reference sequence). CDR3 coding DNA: TGTGCCAGCAGACGCGGGACAGGGGGCTGGACTGAAGCTTTCTTT. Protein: CASRRGTGGWTEAFF.

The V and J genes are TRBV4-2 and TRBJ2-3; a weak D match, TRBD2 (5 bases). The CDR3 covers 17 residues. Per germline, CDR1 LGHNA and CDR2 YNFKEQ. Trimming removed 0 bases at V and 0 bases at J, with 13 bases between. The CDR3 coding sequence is TGTGCCAGCAGCCAAGATCGGAGCGGAACTAGCACAGATACGCAGTATTTT. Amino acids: CASSQDRSGTSTDTQYF.

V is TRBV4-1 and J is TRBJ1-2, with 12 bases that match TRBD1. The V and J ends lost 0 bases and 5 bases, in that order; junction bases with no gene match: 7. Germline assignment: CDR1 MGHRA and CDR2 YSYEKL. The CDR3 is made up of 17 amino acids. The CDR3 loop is CASSQERGTGGRYGYTF. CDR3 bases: TGCGCCAGCAGCCAAGAAAGAGGGACAGGGGGCAGATATGGCTACACCTTC.

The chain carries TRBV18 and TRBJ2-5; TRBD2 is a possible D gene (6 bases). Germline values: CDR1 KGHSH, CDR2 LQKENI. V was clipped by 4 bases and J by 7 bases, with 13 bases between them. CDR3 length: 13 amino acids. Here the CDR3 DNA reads TGTGCCAGCTCACGGGGGGAGCAGGGGACCCAGTACTTC. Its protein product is CASSRGEQGTQYF.

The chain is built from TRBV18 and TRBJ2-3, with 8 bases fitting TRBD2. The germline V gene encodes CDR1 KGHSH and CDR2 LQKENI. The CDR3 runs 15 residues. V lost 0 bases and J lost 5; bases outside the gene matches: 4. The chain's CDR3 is CASSPPPAGVDTQYF. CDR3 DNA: TGTGCCAGCTCACCACCGCCAGCGGGAGTAGATACGCAGTATTTT.

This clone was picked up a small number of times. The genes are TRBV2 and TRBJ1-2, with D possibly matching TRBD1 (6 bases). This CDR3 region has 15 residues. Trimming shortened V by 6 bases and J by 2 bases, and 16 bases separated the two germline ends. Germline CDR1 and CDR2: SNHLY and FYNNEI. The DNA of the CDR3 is TGTGCCAGCAGGAATCCCAGGGGCCTAAACTATGGCTACACCTTC. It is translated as CASRNPRGLNYGYTF.

The DNA for the CDR3 is TGTGCCAGTAGTATAGCGGGACAGGGGTTCTACGAGCAGTACTTC. Amino acids: CASSIAGQGFYEQYF. The V and J genes are TRBV19 and TRBJ2-7, with 10 bases aligning to TRBD1. The germline gives CDR1 LNHDA, CDR2 SQIVND (reference sequence). V gave up 1 base and J gave up 3 bases; unmatched junction bases: 3. The CDR3 has 15 residues.

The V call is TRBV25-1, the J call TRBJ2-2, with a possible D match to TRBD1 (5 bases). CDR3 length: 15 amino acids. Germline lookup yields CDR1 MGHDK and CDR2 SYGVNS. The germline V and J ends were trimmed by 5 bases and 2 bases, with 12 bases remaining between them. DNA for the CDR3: TGTGCCAGCAGTCATGGGGCTGGTAACACCGGGGAGCTGTTTTTT. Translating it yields CASSHGAGNTGELFF.

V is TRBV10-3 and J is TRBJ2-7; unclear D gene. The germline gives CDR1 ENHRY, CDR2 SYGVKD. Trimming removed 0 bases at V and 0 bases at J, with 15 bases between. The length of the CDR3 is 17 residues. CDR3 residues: CAISESSAARSSYEQYF. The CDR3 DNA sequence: TGTGCCATCAGTGAGTCGAGCGCGGCAAGGAGCTCCTACGAGCAGTACTTC.

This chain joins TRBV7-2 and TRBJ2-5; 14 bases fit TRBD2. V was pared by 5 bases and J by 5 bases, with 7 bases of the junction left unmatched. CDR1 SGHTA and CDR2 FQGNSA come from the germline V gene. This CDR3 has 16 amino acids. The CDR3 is CASSAGLAGGTETQYF. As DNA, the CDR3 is TGTGCCAGCAGCGCCGGACTAGCGGGGGGCACGGAGACCCAGTACTTC.

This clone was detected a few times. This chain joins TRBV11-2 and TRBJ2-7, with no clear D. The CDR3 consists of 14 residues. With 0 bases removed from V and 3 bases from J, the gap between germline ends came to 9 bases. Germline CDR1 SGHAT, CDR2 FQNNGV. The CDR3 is CASSLEPSGYEQYF. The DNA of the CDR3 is TGTGCCAGCAGCTTAGAGCCCAGTGGCTACGAGCAGTACTTC.

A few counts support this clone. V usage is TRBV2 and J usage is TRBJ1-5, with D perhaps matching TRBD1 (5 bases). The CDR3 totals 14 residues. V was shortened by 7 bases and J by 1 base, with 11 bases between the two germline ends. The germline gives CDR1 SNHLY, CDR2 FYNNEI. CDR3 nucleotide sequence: TGTGCCAGCACGAAGGGGCTCAGCAATCAGCCCCAGCATTTT. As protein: CASTKGLSNQPQHF.

The CDR3 nucleotides are TGTGCCAGCAGACAGACAGCCTCCACAGATACGCAGTATTTT. Amino acids: CASRQTASTDTQYF. The rearrangement uses TRBV2 and TRBJ2-3; perhaps TRBD1 as D (5 bases). The CDR3 loop spans 14 amino acids. Trimming took 6 bases from V and 2 from J, leaving 12 bases between them. The germline gives CDR1 SNHLY, CDR2 FYNNEI. The full variable domain, rest sourced from reference TRBV2 and TRBJ2-3, is EPEVTQTPSHQVTQMGQEVILRCVPISNHLYFYWYRQILGQKVEFLVSFYNNEISEKSEIFDDQFSVERPDGSNFTLKIRSTKLEDSAMYFCASRQTASTDTQYFGPGTRLTVL.

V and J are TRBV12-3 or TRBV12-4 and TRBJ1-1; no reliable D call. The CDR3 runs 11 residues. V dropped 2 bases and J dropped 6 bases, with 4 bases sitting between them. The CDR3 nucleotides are TGTGCCAGCAGTTTACTCTCTGAAGCTTTCTTT. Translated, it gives CASSLLSEAFF.

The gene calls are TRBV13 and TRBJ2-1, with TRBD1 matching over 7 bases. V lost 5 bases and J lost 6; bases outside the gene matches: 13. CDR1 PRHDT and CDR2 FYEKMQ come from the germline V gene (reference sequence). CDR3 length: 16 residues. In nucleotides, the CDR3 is TGTGCCAGCAGCCGTCAGGGGGTTTTTGGTGTCAATGAGCAGTTCTTC. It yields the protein CASSRQGVFGVNEQFF.

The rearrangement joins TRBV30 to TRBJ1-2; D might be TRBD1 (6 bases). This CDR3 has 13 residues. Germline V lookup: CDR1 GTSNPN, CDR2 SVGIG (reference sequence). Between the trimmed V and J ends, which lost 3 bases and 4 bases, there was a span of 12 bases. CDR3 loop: CAWSPDSLYGYTF. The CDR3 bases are TGTGCCTGGAGCCCGGACAGCCTCTATGGCTACACCTTC. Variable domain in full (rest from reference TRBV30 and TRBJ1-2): SQTIHQWPATLVQPVGSPLSLECTVEGTSNPNLYWYRQAAGRGLQLLFYSVGIGQISSEVPQNLSASRPQDRQFILSSKKLLLSDSGFYLCAWSPDSLYGYTFGSGTRLTVV.

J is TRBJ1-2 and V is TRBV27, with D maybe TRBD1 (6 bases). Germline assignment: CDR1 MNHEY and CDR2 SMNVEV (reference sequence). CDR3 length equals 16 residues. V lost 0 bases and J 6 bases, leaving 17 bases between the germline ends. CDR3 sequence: CASSLSQGAGPNGYTF. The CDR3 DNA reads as TGTGCCAGCAGTTTATCACAGGGAGCGGGGCCCAATGGCTACACCTTC.